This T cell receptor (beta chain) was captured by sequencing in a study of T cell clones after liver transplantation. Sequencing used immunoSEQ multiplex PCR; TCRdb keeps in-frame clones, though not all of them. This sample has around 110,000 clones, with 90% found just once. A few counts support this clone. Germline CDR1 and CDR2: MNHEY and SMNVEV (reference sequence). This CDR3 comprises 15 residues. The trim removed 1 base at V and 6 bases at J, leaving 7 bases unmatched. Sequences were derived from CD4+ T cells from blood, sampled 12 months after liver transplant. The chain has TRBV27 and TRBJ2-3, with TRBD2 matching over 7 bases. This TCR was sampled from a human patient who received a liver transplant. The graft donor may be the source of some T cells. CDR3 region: CASSLFGGRADTQYF. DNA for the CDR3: TGTGCCAGCAGTTTATTTGGCGGGAGAGCGGATACGCAGTATTTT.